This TCR beta chain was retrieved from a study of blood T cell repertoires in COVID-19 (dated by TCRdb to 2018 to 2020). Describing the broader study: The collaborator samples originated in the United States, Italy and Spain and spanned the acute and convalescent phases of COVID-19. The material from the prospective study consisted of cDNA or gDNA derived from T cells, B-cell-depleted T cells, or PBMCs. Deeply sampled blood TCRbeta repertoires from subjects exposed to, actively infected with, or recovered from COVID-19 were included in the dataset. The repertoires were released in a freely available public database intended as a resource for research on the immune response to SARS-CoV-2. The samples were drawn from the first 160 participants of the ongoing ImmuneRACE study and from some 1,300 subjects provided by 6 global collaborators. A de-identified subject ID, COVID-19 status, age in years and sex were almost always included in the sample metadata. HLA class I and class II types, where available, came from metadata supplied by the sample provider rather than from assay-based typing. Broad study findings and their caveats: The quantity of clinical and demographic metadata differed by source and by participant and was supplied without curation.

Enrolling through a virtual design, the prospective study's participants ranged in age from about 18 to 89 years and lived across roughly 23 United States geographic areas. In the prospective study, participants were assigned to cohorts based on the clinical history participants reported in a screening survey and a study questionnaire. ImmuneRACE Cohort 3 recovered participants were defined by two consecutive negative NP/OP PCR tests, healthcare professional clearance, or symptom resolution. In the prospective study, mobile phlebotomists collected whole blood, serum and a nasopharyngeal or oropharyngeal swab from each participant. Participants in the prospective study had the option to provide additional blood draws and questionnaires over a roughly 2-month period. Before DNA extraction, prospective study blood samples were shipped either frozen or at room temperature. As regards this clone: The target of this receptor is not known. No much larger clone exists at a distance of one base, and base qualities are not known.

TCRbeta CDR3 regions were amplified from genomic DNA by means of the immunoSEQ Assay, a bias-controlled multiplex PCR. The authors processed their data as follows. Nucleated cell counts per sample were estimated from amplification of reference gene primers within the assay. To quantify the absolute abundance of each unique TCRbeta CDR3 rearrangement, sequence reads were collapsed and filtered. For each sample, productive Simpson clonality was calculated as the square root of Simpson's diversity index across productive rearrangements. TCRdb holds this immuneACCESS table with in-frame rearrangements only. Some clones are missing; in checked studies, unresolved V genes explain under half, and the rest has no known cause. V and J calls plus clone size are reproduced from that table; the DNA served to infer D and trimming. In all, the sample holds over 350,000 clones, and around 90% of those were seen once. The top ten clonotypes cover 1.2% of the sample.

The CDR3 measures 16 amino acids from cysteine to phenylalanine. Only the CDR3 DNA is retained, 48 bases long and in frame from the first base. Here the chain combines TRBV21-1 and TRBJ2-2; the table's D call TRBD2 went unverified against the DNA. TRBV21-1 is reported as a pseudogene. Sequencing used PBMCs or T cells enriched from blood (not recorded which). This TCR was sampled from a woman aged 18-29 years who had recovered from COVID-19. CDR3 protein: CASSKEAGGYTGELFF. The sequence in DNA is TGTGCCAGCAGCAAAGAGGCGGGGGGGTACACCGGGGAGCTGTTTTTT.